Below, 18 T cell receptor beta chains from the same sample are listed, as sequenced in a study of siplizumab effects on memory and regulatory T cells. The table came from immunoSEQ multiplex PCR; TCRdb's copy has only in-frame clones and leaves some out. Among over 80,000 clones listed, around 94% were seen once. Sequences were obtained from non-Treg CD4+ T cells sorted from blood. Receptor source: a human donor in good health.

The rearrangement uses TRBV27 and TRBJ2-3; maybe TRBD1 (7 bases). V lost 5 bases and J 4 bases, leaving 22 bases between the germline ends. Per germline, CDR1 MNHEY and CDR2 SMNVEV (reference sequence). The CDR3 runs 17 residues. As DNA, the CDR3 is TGTGCCAGCAGTCCCAACAGGGGTGGGGGAGGCCCAGATACGCAGTATTTT. Its translation: CASSPNRGGGGPDTQYF.

This clone was found once. V and J are TRBV5-1 and TRBJ2-1; the match to TRBD2 covers 10 bases. The V gene end was trimmed by 0 bases and the J gene end by 8 bases; junction bases not matched to a gene: 5. CDR3 length: 15 residues. The V gene's germline CDR1 is SGHRS and CDR2 YFSETQ. CDR3 amino acids: CASSLGSGRVYEQFF. DNA of the CDR3: TGCGCCAGCAGCTTGGGAAGCGGGAGGGTGTATGAGCAGTTCTTC.

J is TRBJ1-2 and V is TRBV29-1, with D unclear. Germline CDR1 reads SQVTM; CDR2 reads ANQGSEA. Trimming stripped 7 bases from V and 4 bases from J, with 19 bases between. The CDR3 contains 14 residues. CDR3 in DNA: TGCAGCGCACCGGGAATGGGTAGCGGCTATGGCTACACCTTC. This sequence encodes CSAPGMGSGYGYTF.

For the CDR3, the DNA is TGTGCCAGCAGTGAAGCGCACGGGGGGCGAGGCTATGGCTACACCTTC. Protein product: CASSEAHGGRGYGYTF. The chain joins TRBV6-1 to TRBJ1-2; D might be TRBD1 (6 bases). V gave up 0 bases and J gave up 4 bases, with 15 bases separating them. CDR3 length equals 16 residues. The V gene's germline CDR1 is MNHNS and CDR2 SASEGT.

The chain is built from TRBV11-3 and TRBJ2-5; D is tentatively TRBD1 or TRBD2 (5 bases each). Germline-derived CDR1 and CDR2 are SGHNT and YENEEA. Trimming cost V 4 bases and J 4 bases, with 13 bases left between them. The CDR3 runs 14 residues. CDR3 amino acids: CASSSFRDGETQYF. CDR3 DNA sequence: TGTGCCAGCAGCTCATTCCGGGACGGAGAGACCCAGTACTTC.

The CDR3 region is CASSQRDRGGSGANVLTF. The CDR3 DNA sequence: TGCGCCAGCAGCCAAAGGGACAGGGGAGGCTCTGGGGCCAACGTCCTGACTTTC. The chain uses TRBV5-1 and TRBJ2-6; 10 bases fit TRBD1. CDR1 and CDR2 from the germline V gene are SGHRS and YFSETQ. The V gene end was trimmed by 4 bases and the J gene end by 0 bases; junction bases not matched to a gene: 7. This CDR3 has 18 amino acids.

The chain recombines TRBV9 with TRBJ1-1; D remains unclear. This CDR3 is built from 16 residues. V dropped 0 bases and J dropped 2 bases, with 14 bases sitting between them. Per the germline V gene, CDR1 is SGDLS and CDR2 is YYNGEE. The CDR3 loop reads CASSVALTHPNTEAFF. CDR3 in DNA: TGTGCCAGCAGCGTAGCTCTCACTCATCCCAACACTGAAGCTTTCTTT.

This chain uses TRBV7-3 with TRBJ1-1, with TRBD1 as a possible D gene (5 bases). The CDR3 totals 13 residues. V was pared by 1 base and J by 8 bases, with 11 bases between. From germline, CDR1 is SGHTA and CDR2 FQGTGA. Written as DNA, the CDR3 is TGTGCCAGCAGCTTAAAACGGCAGGGCGAAGCTTTCTTT. Translated: CASSLKRQGEAFF.

The gene calls are TRBV27 and TRBJ2-3, with 9 bases that match TRBD1. Germline V lookup: CDR1 MNHEY, CDR2 SMNVEV (reference sequence). V lost 5 bases to trimming and J lost 3 bases; unmatched junction nucleotides: 6. CDR3 length: 15 amino acids. The CDR3 nucleotides are TGTGCCAGCAGTAGGGACAGGGATGTTACAGATACGCAGTATTTT. Its protein product is CASSRDRDVTDTQYF.

The gene calls are TRBV11-2 and TRBJ1-1; D gene uncertain. The CDR3 is 15 residues long. V shed 7 bases and J shed 2 bases, with 17 bases lying between them. CDR1 SGHAT and CDR2 FQNNGV come from the germline V gene. The DNA of the CDR3 is TGTGCCAGCACTTTAGTTCCCTTGGGAAACACTGAAGCTTTCTTT. Protein sequence: CASTLVPLGNTEAFF. The entire variable domain, with the rest obtained from reference TRBV11-2 and TRBJ1-1, is as follows: EAGVAQSPRYKIIEKRQSVAFWCNPISGHATLYWYQQILGQGPKLLIQFQNNGVVDDSQLPKDRFSAERLKGVDSTLKIQPAKLEDSAVYLCASTLVPLGNTEAFFGQGTRLTVV.

The rearrangement uses TRBV10-2 and TRBJ2-7, with 9 bases matching TRBD2. V trimming: 4 bases; J trimming: 6 bases; junction bases outside the gene matches: 16. The CDR3 totals 17 residues. CDR1 and CDR2 from the germline V gene are WSHSY and SAAADI. The CDR3 DNA reads as TGCGCCAGCAGTGCCTACATCGGAGCGGGGGGACTCTCCGAGCAGTACTTC. It codes for CASSAYIGAGGLSEQYF.

The chain employs TRBV28 and TRBJ1-1; D call uncertain. Germline values: CDR1 MDHEN, CDR2 SYDVKM. The CDR3 spans 12 residues. The V end was cut by 5 bases, the J end by 10 bases, with 14 bases between. The CDR3 sequence is CASSPRSAVAFF. In nucleotides, the CDR3 is TGTGCCAGCAGTCCCCGCTCCGCGGTAGCTTTCTTT.

With respect to this clone: A read error may produce the germline difference seen at one junction end. The chain uses TRBV30 and TRBJ1-4; D perhaps matches TRBD1 (5 bases). Germline CDR1 GTSNPN, CDR2 SVGIG (reference sequence). The CDR3 has 13 residues. The CDR3 DNA follows: TGTGCCGGGAGACAGTCGGTCTATGAAAAACTGTTTTTT. Protein sequence: CAGRQSVYEKLFF.

This chain links TRBV18 with TRBJ2-7; 7 nucleotides match TRBD1. Germline CDR1 KGHSH, CDR2 LQKENI. V lost 5 bases, J lost 7 bases, and 14 bases stayed unmatched. This CDR3 has 15 residues. The CDR3 is CASSAYRGGMEEQYF. The CDR3, as DNA: TGTGCCAGCTCAGCTTACAGGGGTGGAATGGAAGAGCAGTACTTC.

This chain connects TRBV28 to TRBJ2-7, with TRBD2 as a possible D gene (5 bases). Germline loops: CDR1 MDHEN, CDR2 SYDVKM. V was shortened by 3 bases and J by 0 bases, with 9 bases between the two germline ends. The CDR3 is made up of 14 amino acids. The CDR3 region has the DNA TGTGCCAGCAGTTTCAGCGGTGTCTCCTACGAGCAGTACTTC. It specifies CASSFSGVSYEQYF.

In DNA form, the CDR3 reads TGTGCCAGCAGCACCGAAGCGGGGCGCACAGATACGCAGTATTTT. This sequence encodes CASSTEAGRTDTQYF. The chain employs TRBV12-1 and TRBJ2-3; TRBD2 reflects the table's D call only, with no check against the DNA. TRBV12-1 is termed a pseudogene. The CDR3 extends over 15 amino acids.

The CDR3, as DNA: TGTGCCAGCAGTTACTCCTTTTCCGTCCAGGACACTGAAGCTTTCTTT. Its translation is CASSYSFSVQDTEAFF. The genes are TRBV6-5 and TRBJ1-1; D call uncertain. The V end lost 0 bases, the J end lost 3 bases, and 14 bases lay between the germline ends. Per germline, CDR1 MNHEY and CDR2 SVGAGI. The CDR3 extends over 16 amino acids.

The rearrangement joins TRBV9 to TRBJ2-1; TRBD2 matches at 11 bases. The CDR3 contains 16 residues. CDR1 is SGDLS and CDR2 is YYNGEE in the germline V gene. V was pared by 3 bases and J by 7 bases, with 9 bases of the junction left unmatched. The CDR3 DNA reads as TGTGCCAGCAGCGGGGGACCGGGACTAGCGGTAAATGAGCAGTTCTTC. This encodes CASSGGPGLAVNEQFF.